The clone carrying this TCR beta chain was counted a few times. The CDR3 has 14 residues. Germline V gene sequence: CDR1 MNHNS, CDR2 SASEGT. The V end lost 8 bases, the J end lost 5 bases, and 18 bases lay between the germline ends. This entry belongs to a study of shared clonotypes between healthy human individuals. Several immunoSEQ plates received, in even portions, the genomic DNA of each subset. Unsorted PBMC replicate PCRs used approximately 290 ng DNA, around 28,000 T cell genomes. Generated by immunoSEQ multiplex PCR, the TCRdb table keeps only in-frame clones and is missing some. Here the sample spans about 560,000 clones, around 78% being singletons. With unsorted samples, genomic DNA was obtained from some 100 million PBMCs.

The sample was PBMCs. This TCR was sampled from a woman aged 40 to 50 in good health. Some clones in this sample may be carry-over from other donors' samples. The gene calls are TRBV6-1 and TRBJ2-5; maybe TRBD2 (6 bases). The CDR3 sequence is CASFGWGGGETQYF. CDR3 DNA sequence: TGTGCCAGCTTTGGATGGGGTGGAGGGGAGACCCAGTACTTC.